The 32 T cell receptor beta chains below were found in one sample sequenced in a study of cytomegalovirus exposure and HLA in healthy donors. Amplification used 60 Vbeta primers and 13 Jbeta primers. Sequenced by immunoSEQ multiplex PCR; TCRdb stores in-frame clones only, minus some. This sample carries a few hundred thousand clones, approximately 90% of them seen once, and the ten largest clones take about 1%. Sequencing was done on a sample of PBMCs. Every receptor here comes from a woman under 30 in good health and CMV-seronegative.

The chain combines TRBV30 with TRBJ1-5, with 7 bases lining up with TRBD1. The CDR3 runs 13 residues. The V gene end was trimmed by 4 bases and the J gene end by 4 bases; junction bases not matched to a gene: 4. Germline CDR1 and CDR2: GTSNPN and SVGIG (reference sequence). The CDR3 is CAWTGGGNQPQHF. As DNA, the CDR3 is TGTGCCTGGACAGGGGGAGGAAATCAGCCCCAGCATTTT.

This chain connects TRBV6-7 to TRBJ2-7; D gene ambiguous. TRBV6-7 counts as an open reading frame of uncertain function. Between the trimmed V and J ends, which lost 9 bases and 5 bases, there was a span of 14 bases. CDR3 length: 12 amino acids. The CDR3 reads CARNESRDEQYF. In DNA form, the CDR3 reads TGTGCCAGGAACGAATCACGAGACGAGCAGTACTTC.

The rearrangement uses TRBV7-2 and TRBJ2-1; TRBD2 matches at 7 bases. The CDR3 sequence is 12 residues long. CDR1 and CDR2 from the germline V gene are SGHTA and FQGNSA. V trimming: 5 bases; J trimming: 6 bases; junction bases outside the gene matches: 1. CDR3 sequence reads: CASSGGGNEQFF. The CDR3, as DNA: TGTGCCAGCAGCGGGGGGGGCAATGAGCAGTTCTTC.

This CDR3 reads CASSQVWFSRFRTESNTEAFF. CDR3 nucleotides: TGCGCCAGCAGCCAAGTTTGGTTTTCCCGCTTTAGGACAGAGTCAAACACTGAAGCTTTCTTT. V usage is TRBV4-1 and J usage is TRBJ1-1; TRBD1 might be the D (6 bases). The CDR3 sequence is 21 residues long. Trimming pared 1 base from V and 2 bases from J, leaving 29 bases between. In germline, CDR1 is MGHRA, CDR2 YSYEKL.

The chain couples TRBV4-3 to TRBJ1-1; no firm D call. The CDR3 is 14 residues long. The V end lost 0 bases, the J end lost 7 bases, and 12 bases lay between the germline ends. The V gene's germline CDR1 is LGHNA and CDR2 YSLEER. The CDR3 nucleotides are TGCGCCAGCAGCCAAGATTCAGCTAGGAATGAAGCTTTCTTT. Protein sequence: CASSQDSARNEAFF.

Comment on this clone: Other DNA sequences in this sample translate to the same CDR3. The V gene is TRBV2, the J gene TRBJ1-2; D is possibly TRBD1 (5 bases). The CDR3 runs to 13 residues. Trimming took off 0 bases at V and 8 bases at J, with 10 bases between the two ends. CDR1 is SNHLY, CDR2 FYNNEI, per germline. The CDR3 reads CASSEASRGGYTF. CDR3 nucleotide sequence: TGTGCCAGCAGTGAAGCGAGTAGGGGCGGCTACACCTTC.

This clone was detected once. The gene calls are TRBV6-1 and TRBJ2-3; no clear D gene. V shed 5 bases and J shed 0 bases, with 9 bases lying between them. The germline V gene has CDR1 MNHNS and CDR2 SASEGT. The CDR3 length is 14 residues. CDR3 residues: CASSMGYSTDTQYF. The CDR3 region has the DNA TGTGCCAGCAGTATGGGCTATAGCACAGATACGCAGTATTTT.

The rearrangement joins TRBV5-8 to TRBJ2-2; perhaps TRBD1 as D (6 bases). Germline assignment: CDR1 SGHTS and CDR2 YDEGEE. V dropped 3 bases and J dropped 6 bases, with 18 bases sitting between them. This CDR3 is built from 16 residues. The CDR3 sequence: CASSSTGTRWAGELFF. The CDR3 region has the DNA TGTGCCAGCAGCTCAACCGGGACAAGGTGGGCCGGGGAGCTGTTTTTT.

J is TRBJ1-2 and V is TRBV6-5, with 7 bases identical to TRBD1. Germline CDR1 is MNHEY and CDR2 is SVGAGI. Unmatched junction bases numbered 5, after V lost 0 bases and J lost 4 bases. The CDR3 sequence is 15 residues long. CDR3 in amino acids: CASSYSGQDGYGYTF. Written as DNA, the CDR3 is TGTGCCAGCAGTTACTCAGGACAGGACGGCTATGGCTACACCTTC.

This chain joins TRBV4-3 and TRBJ1-1, with 8 bases identical to TRBD1. With V trimmed by 0 bases and J by 11 bases, 11 bases remained unmatched. This CDR3 has 15 residues. Germline V gene lookup returns CDR1 LGHNA and CDR2 YSLEER. CDR3 sequence (DNA): TGCGCCAGCAGCCAAGATTATGGAGGACAGGGCCGCGCTTTCTTT. Its translation is CASSQDYGGQGRAFF.

Notes on this clone: Additional DNA sequences in this sample encode the identical CDR3. The V call is TRBV9, the J call TRBJ2-2, with 7 bases fitting TRBD1. The CDR3 covers 15 residues. The germline V gene has CDR1 SGDLS and CDR2 YYNGEE. V gave up 4 bases and J gave up 0 bases; unmatched junction bases: 3. The CDR3 loop reads CASSPGTANTGELFF. The CDR3 DNA is TGTGCCAGCAGCCCCGGGACAGCGAACACCGGGGAGCTGTTTTTT.

The V gene is TRBV25-1, the J gene TRBJ2-7; 7 nucleotides agree with TRBD1. Germline CDR1 reads MGHDK; CDR2 reads SYGVNS. V shed 3 bases and J 6 bases; nucleotides not matched to a gene: 11. The CDR3 extends over 15 amino acids. CDR3 nucleotide sequence: TGTGCCAGCAGTGATCTCACGGGACAGCTGCGCGAGCAGTACTTC. Protein: CASSDLTGQLREQYF.

This chain uses TRBV4-1 with TRBJ1-2, with 9 bases identical to TRBD1. The CDR3 totals 14 residues. Germline-derived CDR1 and CDR2 are MGHRA and YSYEKL. Trimming at V came to 2 bases and at J to 6 bases, leaving 4 bases not matched to a gene. The CDR3 DNA sequence: TGCGCCAGCAGCCAATGGGGGACAGGGCATGGCTACACCTTC. Its translation: CASSQWGTGHGYTF.

This clone was counted once. V usage is TRBV10-2 and J usage is TRBJ1-5, with TRBD1 matching over 7 bases. V was pared by 3 bases and J by 2 bases, with 7 bases of the junction left unmatched. This CDR3 spans 16 amino acids. Looked up from germline, CDR1 is WSHSY and CDR2 is SAAADI. The CDR3: CASSDTGARGNQPQHF. Here the CDR3 DNA reads TGCGCCAGCAGTGACACAGGGGCCCGGGGCAATCAGCCCCAGCATTTT.

This chain uses TRBV28 with TRBJ2-7; no firm D call. This CDR3 has 14 residues. With 2 bases removed from V and 4 bases from J, the gap between germline ends came to 12 bases. Looked up from germline, CDR1 is MDHEN and CDR2 is SYDVKM. DNA for the CDR3: TGTGCCAGCAGTTTAGTTTGGCAGGTTTACGAGCAGTACTTC. Translated: CASSLVWQVYEQYF.

V is TRBV6-5 and J is TRBJ1-6; TRBD1 matches at 10 bases. The V gene's germline CDR1 is MNHEY and CDR2 SVGAGI. Trimming took 10 bases from V and 9 from J; bases not matched to a gene: 12. This CDR3 comprises 15 residues. The CDR3 coding sequence is TGTGCCAAGACGAGACAGGGGGCGCCTGGTTCACCCCTCCACTTT. Protein: CAKTRQGAPGSPLHF.

J is TRBJ2-5 and V is TRBV4-3, with D possibly matching TRBD1 (6 bases). The CDR3 has 15 amino acids. The germline V and J ends were trimmed by 1 base and 2 bases, with 11 bases remaining between them. Per the germline V gene, CDR1 is LGHNA and CDR2 is YSLEER. The DNA for the CDR3 is TGCGCCAGCAGCCAAGGATTAGACAGGCAAGAGACCCAGTACTTC. This gives the protein CASSQGLDRQETQYF.

The CDR3 loop reads CASSVFGGATQETQYF. In DNA, the CDR3 is TGTGCCAGCAGCGTCTTCGGGGGGGCAACTCAAGAGACCCAGTACTTC. This rearrangement joins TRBV9 to TRBJ2-5; TRBD2 matches 8 bases. V lost 2 bases, J lost 2 bases, and 8 bases stayed unmatched. Looked up from germline, CDR1 is SGDLS and CDR2 is YYNGEE. CDR3 length: 16 residues.

The gene calls are TRBV6-4 and TRBJ2-6; the D is unclear. Germline V lookup: CDR1 MRHNA, CDR2 SNTAGT. With 2 bases removed from V and 0 bases from J, the gap between germline ends came to 5 bases. CDR3 length: 15 residues. DNA of the CDR3: TGTGCCAGCAGTGACAGCCGCTCTGGGGCCAACGTCCTGACTTTC. Amino acid sequence: CASSDSRSGANVLTF.

J is TRBJ1-2 and V is TRBV30, with D perhaps TRBD1 (6 bases). The germline V and J ends were trimmed by 4 bases and 4 bases, with 16 bases remaining between them. CDR1 is GTSNPN, CDR2 SVGIG, per germline (reference sequence). The CDR3 is made up of 14 amino acids. The CDR3 sequence is CAWTPGQASYGYTF. The CDR3 nucleotides are TGTGCCTGGACTCCGGGACAAGCATCCTATGGCTACACCTTC.

The gene calls are TRBV27 and TRBJ2-1; no definite D call. Per germline, CDR1 MNHEY and CDR2 SMNVEV (reference sequence). Between the trimmed V and J ends, which lost 3 bases and 4 bases, there was a span of 10 bases. The CDR3 sequence is 14 residues long. Here the CDR3 DNA reads TGTGCCAGCAGTTTTATGGAGCCATACAATGAGCAGTTCTTC. Amino acid sequence: CASSFMEPYNEQFF.

The chain combines TRBV5-1 with TRBJ1-4; the D gene is possibly TRBD1 (6 bases). The V gene's germline CDR1 is SGHRS and CDR2 YFSETQ. The ends were cut back, 1 base at V and 0 bases at J, with 10 bases in the middle. The CDR3 loop spans 16 amino acids. CDR3 protein: CASSLTGRATNEKLFF. CDR3 nucleotides: TGCGCCAGCAGCTTGACAGGGAGAGCAACTAATGAAAAACTGTTTTTT.

The V and J genes are TRBV7-3 and TRBJ1-5, with D possibly TRBD1 on 5 matching bases. The CDR3 has 17 amino acids. V lost 4 bases and J lost 0, with 16 bases in between. Per the germline V gene, CDR1 is SGHTA and CDR2 is FQGTGA. DNA of the CDR3: TGTGCCAGCAGCTCACCTCCAGGGTCCTATAGCAATCAGCCCCAGCATTTT. Its protein is CASSSPPGSYSNQPQHF.

The V call is TRBV5-1, the J call TRBJ1-2; the D is unclear. CDR3 size: 14 residues. Trimming took off 3 bases at V and 1 base at J, with 10 bases between the two ends. The germline V gene encodes CDR1 SGHRS and CDR2 YFSETQ. CDR3: CASSSGGLNYGYTF. In DNA, the CDR3 is TGCGCCAGCAGCTCCGGCGGCCTTAACTATGGCTACACCTTC.

The CDR3 spells CASSPSTDTQYF. The DNA for the CDR3 is TGTGCCAGCAGCCCTAGCACAGATACGCAGTATTTT. The chain carries TRBV7-8 and TRBJ2-3; D ambiguous. V was pared by 5 bases and J by 0 bases, with 3 bases between. Germline-derived CDR1 and CDR2 are SGHVS and FQNEAQ. The CDR3 is made up of 12 amino acids.

The V call is TRBV10-3, the J call TRBJ2-3; tentatively, D is TRBD2 (5 bases). This CDR3 region has 18 residues. From germline, CDR1 is ENHRY and CDR2 SYGVKD. The V gene lost 6 bases and the J gene lost 0 bases, with 22 bases spanning the gap. The CDR3 sequence: CAISARTFREPSTDTQYF. The CDR3 DNA reads as TGTGCCATCAGCGCTAGAACTTTCCGGGAACCTAGCACAGATACGCAGTATTTT.

The gene calls are TRBV5-6 and TRBJ1-6; 7 bases match TRBD1. The CDR3 runs 16 residues. The germline V gene encodes CDR1 SGHDT and CDR2 YYEEEE. V lost 5 bases to trimming and J lost 4 bases; unmatched junction nucleotides: 9. The CDR3 DNA is TGTGCCAGCAGTCGAGACAGGGTTCGTTATAATTCACCCCTCCACTTT. Translation: CASSRDRVRYNSPLHF.

The chain combines TRBV6-5 with TRBJ2-3; D may be TRBD1 (5 bases). Germline CDR1 MNHEY, CDR2 SVGAGI. This CDR3 has 11 residues. Trimming removed 10 bases at V and 6 bases at J, with 11 bases between. DNA for the CDR3: TGTGCCAACCCGACAGCCGATACGCAGTATTTT. This gives the protein CANPTADTQYF.

The chain employs TRBV29-1 and TRBJ2-1, with 7 bases identical to TRBD1. With 5 bases clipped from V and 5 bases from J, the junction kept 3 bases outside the gene matches. Germline lookup yields CDR1 SQVTM and CDR2 ANQGSEA. This CDR3 region has 12 residues. CDR3 protein: CSVSQGNNEQFF. The CDR3 DNA is TGCAGCGTTTCACAGGGGAACAATGAGCAGTTCTTC.

The chain combines TRBV7-9 with TRBJ1-1; a possible D gene is TRBD1 (5 bases). The CDR3 consists of 12 residues. Germline CDR1 and CDR2: SEHNR and FQNEAQ (reference sequence). V lost 5 bases and J lost 10, with 14 bases in between. In DNA form, the CDR3 reads TGTGCCAGCAGCGCGGTGCCCCAGGGAGCTTTCTTT. Encoded protein: CASSAVPQGAFF.

This chain joins TRBV2 and TRBJ1-5, with D unclear. Trimming left V 8 bases short and J 0 bases short, with 17 bases between. Germline V gene sequence: CDR1 SNHLY, CDR2 FYNNEI. The length of the CDR3 is 16 residues. CDR3 sequence: CASSQEYGNSNQPQHF. The DNA of the CDR3 is TGTGCCAGCTCCCAGGAATACGGTAATAGCAATCAGCCCCAGCATTTT.

The chain joins TRBV30 to TRBJ2-7, with 7 nucleotides matching TRBD1. V dropped 3 bases and J dropped 2; count of bases not matched to a gene: 4. CDR3 length equals 13 residues. Germline V gene data show CDR1 as GTSNPN and CDR2 as SVGIG (reference sequence). CDR3 residues: CAWRGTAAYEQYF. Here the CDR3 DNA reads TGTGCCTGGAGGGGGACAGCTGCCTACGAGCAGTACTTC.